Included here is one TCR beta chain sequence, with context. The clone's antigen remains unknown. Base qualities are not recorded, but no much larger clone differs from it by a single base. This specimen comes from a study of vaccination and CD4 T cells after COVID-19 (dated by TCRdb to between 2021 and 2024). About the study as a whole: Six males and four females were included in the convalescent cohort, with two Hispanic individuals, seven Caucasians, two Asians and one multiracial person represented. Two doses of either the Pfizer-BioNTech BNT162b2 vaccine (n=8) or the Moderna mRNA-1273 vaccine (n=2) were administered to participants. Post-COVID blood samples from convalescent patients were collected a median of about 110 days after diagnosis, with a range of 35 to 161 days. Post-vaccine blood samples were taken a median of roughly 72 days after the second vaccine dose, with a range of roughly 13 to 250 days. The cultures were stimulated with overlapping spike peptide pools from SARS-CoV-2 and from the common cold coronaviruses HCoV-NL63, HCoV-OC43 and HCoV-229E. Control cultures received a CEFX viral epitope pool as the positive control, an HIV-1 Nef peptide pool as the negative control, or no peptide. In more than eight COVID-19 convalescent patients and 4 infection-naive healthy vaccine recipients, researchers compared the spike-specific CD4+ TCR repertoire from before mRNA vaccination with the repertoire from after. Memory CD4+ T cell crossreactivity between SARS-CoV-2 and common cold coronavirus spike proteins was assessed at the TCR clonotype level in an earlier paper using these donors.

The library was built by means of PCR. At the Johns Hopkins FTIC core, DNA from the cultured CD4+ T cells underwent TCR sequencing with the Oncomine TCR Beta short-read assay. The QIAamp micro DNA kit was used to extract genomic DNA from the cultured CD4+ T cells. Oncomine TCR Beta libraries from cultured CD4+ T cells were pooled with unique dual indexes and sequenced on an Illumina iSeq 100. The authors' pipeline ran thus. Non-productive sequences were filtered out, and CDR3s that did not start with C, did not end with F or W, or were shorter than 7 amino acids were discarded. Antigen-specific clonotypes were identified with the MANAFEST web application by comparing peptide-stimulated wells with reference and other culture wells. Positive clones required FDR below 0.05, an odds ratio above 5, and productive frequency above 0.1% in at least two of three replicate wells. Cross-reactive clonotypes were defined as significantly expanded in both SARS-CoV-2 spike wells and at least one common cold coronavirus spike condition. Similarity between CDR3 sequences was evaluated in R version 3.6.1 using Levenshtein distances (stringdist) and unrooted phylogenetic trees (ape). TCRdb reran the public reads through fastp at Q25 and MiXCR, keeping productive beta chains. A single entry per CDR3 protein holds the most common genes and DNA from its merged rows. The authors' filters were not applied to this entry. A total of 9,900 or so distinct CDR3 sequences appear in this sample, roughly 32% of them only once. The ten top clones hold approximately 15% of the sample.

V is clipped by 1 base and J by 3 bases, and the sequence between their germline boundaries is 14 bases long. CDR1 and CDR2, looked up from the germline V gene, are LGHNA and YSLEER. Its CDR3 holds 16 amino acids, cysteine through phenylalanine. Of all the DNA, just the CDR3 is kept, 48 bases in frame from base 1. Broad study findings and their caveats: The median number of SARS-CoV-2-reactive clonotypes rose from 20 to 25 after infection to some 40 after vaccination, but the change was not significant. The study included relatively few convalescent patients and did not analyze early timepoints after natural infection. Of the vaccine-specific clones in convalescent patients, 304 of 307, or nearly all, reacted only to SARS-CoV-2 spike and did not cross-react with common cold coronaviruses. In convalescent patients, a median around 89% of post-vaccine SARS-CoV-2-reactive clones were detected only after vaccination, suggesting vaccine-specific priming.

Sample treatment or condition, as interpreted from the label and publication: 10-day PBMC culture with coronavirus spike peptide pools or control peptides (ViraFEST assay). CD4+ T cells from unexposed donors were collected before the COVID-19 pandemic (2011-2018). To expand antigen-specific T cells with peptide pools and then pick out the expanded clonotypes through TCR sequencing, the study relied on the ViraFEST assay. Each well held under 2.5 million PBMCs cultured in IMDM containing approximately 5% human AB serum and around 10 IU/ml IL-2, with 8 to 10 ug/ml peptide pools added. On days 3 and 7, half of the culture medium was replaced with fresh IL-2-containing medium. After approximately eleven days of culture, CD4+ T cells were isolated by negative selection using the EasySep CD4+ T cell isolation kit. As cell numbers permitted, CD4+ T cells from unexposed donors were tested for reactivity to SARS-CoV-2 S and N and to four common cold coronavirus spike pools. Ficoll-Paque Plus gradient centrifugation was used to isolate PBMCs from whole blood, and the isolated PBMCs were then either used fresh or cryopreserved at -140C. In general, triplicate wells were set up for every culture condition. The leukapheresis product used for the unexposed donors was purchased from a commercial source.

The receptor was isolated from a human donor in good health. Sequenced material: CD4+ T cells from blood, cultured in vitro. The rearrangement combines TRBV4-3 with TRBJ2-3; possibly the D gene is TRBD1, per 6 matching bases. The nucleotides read TGCGCCAGCAGCCAAGCAACAGGGTTTTCGACAGATACGCAGTATTTT. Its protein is CASSQATGFSTDTQYF.